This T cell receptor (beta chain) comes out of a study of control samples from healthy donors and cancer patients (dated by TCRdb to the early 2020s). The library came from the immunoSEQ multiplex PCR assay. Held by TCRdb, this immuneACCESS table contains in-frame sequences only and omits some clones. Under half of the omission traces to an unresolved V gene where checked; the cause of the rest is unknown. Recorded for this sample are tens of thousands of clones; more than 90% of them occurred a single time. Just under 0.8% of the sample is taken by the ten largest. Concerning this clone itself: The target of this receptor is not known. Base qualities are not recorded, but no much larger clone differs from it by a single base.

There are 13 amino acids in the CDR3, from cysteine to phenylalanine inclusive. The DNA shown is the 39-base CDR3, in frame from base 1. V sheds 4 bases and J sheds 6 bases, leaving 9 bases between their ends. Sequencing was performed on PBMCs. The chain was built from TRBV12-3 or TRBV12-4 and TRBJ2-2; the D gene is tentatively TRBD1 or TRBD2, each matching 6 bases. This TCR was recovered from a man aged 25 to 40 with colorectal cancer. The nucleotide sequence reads TGTGCCAGCAGTTCCGGGGGCCCCGGGGAGCTGTTTTTT. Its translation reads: CASSSGGPGELFF.